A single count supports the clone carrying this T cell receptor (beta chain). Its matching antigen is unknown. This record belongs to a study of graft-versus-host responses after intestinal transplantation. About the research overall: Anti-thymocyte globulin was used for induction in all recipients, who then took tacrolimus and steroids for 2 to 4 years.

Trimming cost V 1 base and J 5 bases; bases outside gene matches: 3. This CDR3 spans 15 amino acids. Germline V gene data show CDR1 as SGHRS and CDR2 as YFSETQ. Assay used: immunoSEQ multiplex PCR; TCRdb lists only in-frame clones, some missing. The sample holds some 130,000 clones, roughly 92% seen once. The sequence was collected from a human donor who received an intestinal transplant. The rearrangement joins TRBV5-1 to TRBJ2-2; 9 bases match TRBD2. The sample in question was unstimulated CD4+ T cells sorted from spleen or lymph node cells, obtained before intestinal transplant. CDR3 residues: CASSLLAGDTGELFF. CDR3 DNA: TGCGCCAGCAGCTTGTTAGCGGGGGATACCGGGGAGCTGTTTTTT.